A selection of T cell receptor beta chains follows, all from one sample in a study of OX40 agonist ivuxolimab in advanced cancers. Profiled with immunoSEQ multiplex PCR; TCRdb holds only in-frame clones, not every one. This table holds 75,000 to 95,000 clones, 90% found once. The specimen was CD4+ or CD8+ T cells sorted from blood, collected in a trial of the OX40 agonist ivuxolimab. These receptors all come from an adult with an advanced solid tumor such as melanoma, head and neck, liver or kidney cancer. Both conserved end residues are trimmed from each CDR3. A D gene is named only where the DNA matches it firmly. Clone size is shown for a subset of rows, as once, few, many or a class of expanded clone.

>TRBJ1-1|TRBV27|TRBD1|.|13
ASSFSWDRLAEAF
>TRBJ2-7|TRBV10-3|TRBD1|.|11
ATGQGASYEQY
>TRBJ2-5|TRBV18|TRBD2|.|14
ASSTRLALGQETQY
>TRBJ1-1|TRBV7-3|.|.|13
ASSLLSQGGTEAF
>TRBJ2-1|TRBV29-1|TRBD2|once|14
SVEDPGGGTYNEQF
>TRBJ2-1|TRBV2|.|.|15
ASSVGRTATGYNEQF
>TRBJ2-7|TRBV19|.|.|12
ASSIRDGSYEQY
>TRBJ1-1|TRBV5-8|.|.|12
ASSLEGLVTEAF
>TRBJ2-7|TRBV5-6|TRBD1|few|11
ASSSDRGYEQY
>TRBJ2-5|TRBV20-1|.|.|9
SAPGEETQY
>TRBJ1-5|TRBV4-1|.|.|14
ASSQVSGGTNQPQH
>TRBJ1-1|TRBV7-9|.|.|9
ASSLRIEAF
>TRBJ1-6|TRBV27|TRBD1|.|12
ASSLDRENSPLH
>TRBJ2-5|TRBV11-2|.|.|14
ASSRELSLGTETQY
>TRBJ1-6|TRBV6-5|.|.|12
ASSYSKGDSPLH
>TRBJ1-1|TRBV6-5|.|.|11
ASSYYQNTEAF
>TRBJ1-1|TRBV29-1|.|.|11
SVVSSVNTEAF
>TRBJ1-2|TRBV9|.|once|16
ASSVEDLGSWVNYGYT
>TRBJ2-5|TRBV25-1|.|.|14
ASSEPRQLPEETQY
>TRBJ2-1|TRBV7-8|TRBD2|once|15
ASSLFGTSGMPNEQF
>TRBJ2-7|TRBV7-9|.|.|10
ASSLVAYEQY
>TRBJ2-1|TRBV27|TRBD1|.|13
ASSLGQGMAYEQF
>TRBJ1-2|TRBV7-6|.|.|11
ASSLGRGDGYT
>.|TRBV11-3|.|.|10
ASSPAGYEQY
>TRBJ2-4|TRBV5-1|.|once|10
ASSLDRNIQY
>TRBJ2-1|TRBV18|.|.|10
ASSGTSDEQF
>TRBJ2-1|TRBV7-3|.|.|12
ASSLSSAGTEQF